This is a list of T cell receptor beta chains from one sample in a study of PD-1 blockade in classical Hodgkin lymphoma. Sequencing was performed with immunoSEQ multiplex PCR; in TCRdb, only in-frame clones are kept and a portion is missing. Among fewer than 25,000 clones, around 80% were seen once, and the ten largest hold 5% to 8%. The starting material was peripheral blood mononuclear cells (PBMCs), obtained before the fourth cycle of nivolumab. The receptors were gathered from a human donor with classical Hodgkin lymphoma. Each CDR3 is given with its conserved first and last residue. A D gene is named only where the DNA matches it firmly. Expanded clones are given a class, and other clones once, few, many or no size at all.

TRBV4-1,TRBJ1-4,NA,TRBD1,CASSQEDRVGEKLFF,TGCGCCAGCAGCCAAGAGGACAGGGTAGGGGAAAAACTGTTTTTT
TRBV6-5,TRBJ1-2,once,NA,CASSYGGGEGYGYTF,TGTGCCAGCAGTTACGGAGGGGGAGAGGGCTATGGCTACACCTTC
TRBV5-4,TRBJ2-1,few,NA,CAFEVGRGFLYNEQFF,TGTGCCTTTGAAGTGGGTAGGGGATTCCTCTACAATGAGCAGTTCTTC
TRBV19,TRBJ2-7,NA,NA,CASSNPPGSGPYEQYF,TGTGCCAGTAGTAACCCCCCGGGATCCGGACCCTACGAGCAGTACTTC
TRBV2,TRBJ1-5,NA,NA,CASRVYRDQPQHF,TGTGCCAGCCGAGTTTACAGAGATCAGCCCCAGCATTTT
TRBV30,TRBJ1-2,NA,TRBD1,CASQAGTGGTNYGYTF,TGTGCCTCCCAAGCCGGGACAGGTGGGACTAACTATGGCTACACCTTC
TRBV18,TRBJ2-1,NA,NA,CASSPSGTRTRNEQFF,TGTGCCAGCTCACCATCCGGGACAAGAACCCGCAATGAGCAGTTCTTC
TRBV30,TRBJ1-2,NA,NA,CAWSGAAYGYTF,TGTGCCTGGAGTGGGGCAGCCTATGGCTACACCTTC
TRBV7-7,TRBJ2-1,NA,NA,CASSLVLSDEQFF,TGTGCCAGCAGCTTAGTACTGTCTGATGAGCAGTTCTTC
TRBV4-3,TRBJ2-6,NA,NA,CASSDLSGANVLTF,TGCGCCAGCAGCGATCTCTCTGGGGCCAACGTCCTGACTTTC
TRBV11-3,TRBJ1-1,NA,TRBD1,CASIPSSGQGTEAFF,TGTGCCAGCATCCCCTCCTCGGGACAGGGAACTGAAGCTTTCTTT
TRBV4-1,TRBJ1-1,few,NA,CASSQVGGNTEAFF,TGCGCCAGCAGCCAAGTCGGGGGGAACACTGAAGCTTTCTTT
TRBV19,TRBJ2-2,NA,NA,CASSIQVTNTGELFF,TGTGCCAGTAGTATACAGGTCACAAACACCGGGGAGCTGTTTTTT
TRBV30,TRBJ1-5,NA,TRBD1,CAWSADRGGQPQHF,TGTGCCTGGAGTGCCGACAGGGGCGGACAGCCCCAGCATTTT
TRBV7-8,TRBJ2-2,few,TRBD2,CASTLAGVGELFF,TGTGCCAGCACCCTAGCGGGAGTCGGGGAGCTGTTTTTT
TRBV11-3,TRBJ1-1,NA,NA,CASSFQGNTEAFF,TGTGCCAGCAGCTTCCAGGGGAACACTGAAGCTTTCTTT
TRBV27,TRBJ2-7,few,NA,CASSLQNGGYEQYF,TGTGCCAGCAGTTTACAAAACGGGGGATACGAGCAGTACTTC
TRBV5-4,TRBJ2-5,NA,NA,CASSLGGWETQYF,TGTGCCAGCAGCCTAGGGGGTTGGGAGACCCAGTACTTC
TRBV7-3,TRBJ2-7,NA,TRBD2,CASSLGLAGGREYF,TGTGCCAGCAGCTTGGGACTAGCGGGAGGGCGGGAGTACTTC
TRBV9,TRBJ2-4,NA,NA,CASSVGASWWDIQYF,TGTGCCAGCAGCGTAGGAGCTTCCTGGTGGGACATTCAGTACTTC
TRBV11-3,TRBJ2-2,NA,TRBD1,CASSKDRTNTGELFF,TGTGCCAGCAGCAAGGACAGGACGAACACCGGGGAGCTGTTTTTT
TRBV4-3,TRBJ2-6,NA,NA,CASSQYSGANVLTF,TGCGCCAGCAGCCAATACTCTGGGGCCAACGTCCTGACTTTC
TRBV7-6,TRBJ1-3,NA,NA,CASSPTRATGNTIYF,TGTGCCAGCAGCCCGACGAGGGCCACTGGAAACACCATATATTTT
TRBV15,TRBJ2-3,NA,TRBD2,CATSRDFSGGWSDTQYF,TGTGCCACCAGCAGAGATTTCTCGGGGGGTTGGTCAGATACGCAGTATTTT
TRBV11-3,TRBJ1-1,NA,TRBD1,CASSSARQGGPTNTEAFF,TGTGCCAGCAGCTCAGCTCGACAGGGGGGGCCTACGAACACTGAAGCTTTCTTT
TRBV7-2,TRBJ1-4,NA,NA,CASSLQGLSEKLFF,TGTGCCAGCAGCCTACAGGGTCTATCCGAAAAACTGTTTTTT
TRBV28,TRBJ1-3,NA,TRBD1,CASSLWEGAGGGNTIYF,TGTGCCAGCAGTTTATGGGAGGGTGCAGGGGGCGGAAACACCATATATTTT
TRBV5-4,TRBJ1-2,NA,TRBD1,CASSLKTGGVEGYTF,TGTGCCAGCAGCTTGAAGACAGGGGGAGTAGAGGGCTACACCTTC
TRBV19,TRBJ1-6,NA,TRBD1,CASSFGTGTDSPLHF,TGTGCCAGTAGTTTCGGGACAGGGACCGATTCACCCCTCCACTTT
TRBV28,TRBJ2-1,once,NA,CASSLPGVEQFF,TGTGCCAGCAGTTTACCTGGAGTTGAGCAGTTCTTC
TRBV7-9,TRBJ2-7,NA,TRBD2,CASSPTGGAYEQYF,TGTGCCAGCAGCCCCACCGGGGGGGCCTACGAGCAGTACTTC
TRBV6-5,TRBJ2-7,NA,NA,CASSYSGTNSYEQYF,TGTGCCAGCAGTTACTCAGGGACAAACAGTTACGAGCAGTACTTC
TRBV5-4,TRBJ1-1,NA,NA,CASSLAGTGNTEAFF,TGTGCCAGCAGCTTGGCCGGGACTGGGAACACTGAAGCTTTCTTT
TRBV9,TRBJ2-3,NA,TRBD2,CASSFNLRTSGTMADTQYF,TGTGCCAGCAGCTTCAATCTTCGGACTAGCGGAACCATGGCAGATACGCAGTATTTT
TRBV7-2,TRBJ2-2,NA,NA,CASSLVPRAANTGELFF,TGTGCCAGCAGCTTAGTTCCGAGGGCAGCGAACACCGGGGAGCTGTTTTTT
TRBV11-2,TRBJ2-1,NA,NA,CASSSWAGLYNEQFF,TGTGCCAGCAGCTCGTGGGCGGGGCTTTACAATGAGCAGTTCTTC
TRBV11-3,TRBJ2-1,NA,TRBD2,CASSLGLAGNNEQFF,TGTGCCAGCAGCTTAGGACTAGCGGGAAACAATGAGCAGTTCTTC
TRBV5-4,TRBJ2-3,NA,NA,CASSSSTDTQYF,TGTGCCAGCAGCTCTAGCACAGATACGCAGTATTTT
TRBV7-5,TRBJ1-5,NA,NA,CVRSLGRLGGAQPQHF,TGTGTCAGAAGCTTAGGAAGGTTAGGGGGGGCTCAGCCCCAGCATTTT
TRBV9,TRBJ2-3,NA,NA,CASSEEGGGRDTQYF,TGTGCCAGCAGCGAGGAGGGGGGAGGACGAGATACGCAGTATTTT
TRBV19,TRBJ2-4,NA,TRBD2,CASSIDPAGGFYIAKNIQYF,TGTGCCAGTAGTATAGATCCAGCGGGGGGCTTTTACATAGCCAAAAACATTCAGTACTTC
TRBV7-2,TRBJ2-7,NA,TRBD2,CASSFGTSGRMEQYF,TGTGCCAGCAGCTTTGGGACTAGCGGGAGGATGGAGCAGTACTTC
TRBV4-1,TRBJ2-1,NA,TRBD2,CASRLAGEGNEQFF,TGCGCCAGCAGGCTAGCGGGAGAAGGTAATGAGCAGTTCTTC
TRBV4-1,TRBJ2-7,NA,NA,CASSHGTGFTYEQYF,TGCGCCAGCAGCCATGGGACGGGATTTACCTACGAGCAGTACTTC
TRBV5-4,TRBJ2-1,NA,NA,CASNVFSPTAVDGNEQFF,TGTGCCAGCAACGTTTTTAGCCCCACGGCAGTGGACGGCAATGAGCAGTTCTTC
TRBV19,TRBJ2-1,few,NA,CASSIRKVRSLDEQFF,TGTGCCAGTAGTATACGTAAGGTTCGGTCATTGGATGAGCAGTTCTTC
TRBV27,TRBJ2-6,once,TRBD1,CASSLLGQGTSGANVLTF,TGTGCCAGCAGTTTATTAGGACAGGGGACATCTGGGGCCAACGTCCTGACTTTC
TRBV5-4,TRBJ2-2,NA,NA,CASSWSGTNTGELFF,TGTGCCAGCAGCTGGAGCGGTACGAACACCGGGGAGCTGTTTTTT
TRBV27,TRBJ2-7,NA,NA,CASSLSIGYEQYF,TGTGCCAGCAGTTTATCGATCGGCTACGAGCAGTACTTC
TRBV28,TRBJ1-1,NA,NA,CASSQPGLNTEAFF,TGTGCCAGCAGTCAACCAGGGCTGAACACTGAAGCTTTCTTT
TRBV2,TRBJ2-7,NA,TRBD1,CASIETGGSHEQYF,TGTGCCAGCATTGAGACAGGGGGAAGCCACGAGCAGTACTTC
TRBV2,TRBJ1-1,NA,TRBD1,CASRTTGSEAFF,TGTGCCAGCAGGACGACAGGGTCTGAAGCTTTCTTT
TRBV7-7,TRBJ1-1,NA,NA,CASSQDRRTEAFF,TGTGCCAGCAGCCAGGACAGACGCACTGAAGCTTTCTTT